The T cell receptor beta chain under discussion was sequenced for a study of CD8 T cells in Susac syndrome. General study points: In Susac syndrome, the CD4+ T cell repertoires did not show clonal expansion.

The authors reverse transcribed about 0.5 to 1 ug RNA with random hexamers. Amplification of TCR beta CDR3 used immunoSEQ multiplex PCR across 54 Vbeta and 13 Jbeta. TCRdb called the immunoSEQ multiplex PCR reads again in MiXCR, with one record for every CDR3 protein. Of some 150,000 distinct CDR3 sequences listed, roughly 95% are singletons. Trimming pared 4 bases from V and 7 bases from J, leaving 7 bases between. The CDR3 contains 11 residues. Points on this clonotype: Its antigen is undetermined.

The sample was CD4+ T cells from PBMCs. This clonotype was obtained from a human donor with Susac syndrome. The V and J genes are TRBV12-3 or TRBV12-4 and TRBJ1-2; D call uncertain. In nucleotides, the CDR3 is TGTGCCAGCAGTTCCTCTATTGGCTACACCTTC. The encoded protein is CASSSSIGYTF.